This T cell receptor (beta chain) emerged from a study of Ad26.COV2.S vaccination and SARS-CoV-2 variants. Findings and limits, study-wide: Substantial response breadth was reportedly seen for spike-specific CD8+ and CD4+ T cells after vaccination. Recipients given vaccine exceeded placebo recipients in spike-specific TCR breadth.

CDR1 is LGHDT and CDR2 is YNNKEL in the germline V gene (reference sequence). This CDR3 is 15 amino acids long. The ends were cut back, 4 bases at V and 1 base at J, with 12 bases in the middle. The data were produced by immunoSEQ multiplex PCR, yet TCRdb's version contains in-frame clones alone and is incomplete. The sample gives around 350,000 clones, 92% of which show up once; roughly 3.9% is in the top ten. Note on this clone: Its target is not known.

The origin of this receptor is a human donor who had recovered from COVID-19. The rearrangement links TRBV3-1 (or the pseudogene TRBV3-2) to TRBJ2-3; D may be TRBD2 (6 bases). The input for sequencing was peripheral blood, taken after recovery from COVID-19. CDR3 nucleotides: TGTGCCAGCAGCCGCGGACTATCTGGCACAGATACGCAGTATTTT. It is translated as CASSRGLSGTDTQYF.